The 3 T cell receptor beta chains presented below share a single source sample, sequenced in a study of T cells in Graves' hyperthyroidism and ophthalmopathy. From RNA transcripts, TCR beta CDR3 regions were amplified. RT-PCR in the first round (using the HTBI primer set) targeted the TCR CDR3. TCRdb fed the multiplex PCR reads into MiXCR, producing one record per CDR3 protein. This sample carries roughly 510,000 distinct CDR3 sequences, 40% to 50% of them seen once, and the ten largest clones take about two fifths. The specimen sequenced was peripheral blood or thyroid tissue (not recorded which). All receptors come from an adult woman with Graves' disease, either hyperthyroidism or ophthalmopathy (not recorded which).

This clonotype was recorded many times. The V gene is TRBV10-3, the J gene TRBJ1-4, with a weak D call TRBD1 (5 bases). V lost 10 bases, J lost 3 bases, and 18 bases lay in between. The CDR3 runs to 15 residues. Germline loops: CDR1 ENHRY, CDR2 SYGVKD. The CDR3 bases are TGTGCCACGGGACCAGCAGGCTCAGCTAATGAAAAACTGTTTTTT. This sequence encodes CATGPAGSANEKLFF.

The rearrangement uses TRBV7-3 and TRBJ1-5; D is uncertain. Trimming took off 1 base at V and 5 bases at J, with 6 bases between the two ends. Germline V gene lookup returns CDR1 SGHTA and CDR2 FQGTGA. The CDR3 is 13 amino acids. In DNA form, the CDR3 reads TGTGCCAGCAGCTTAAGAGAGTATCAGCCCCAGCATTTT. It is translated as CASSLREYQPQHF.

The chain is built from TRBV20-1 and TRBJ2-5; D is uncertain. Germline CDR1 is DFQATT and CDR2 is SNEGSKA (reference sequence). Between the trimmed V and J ends, which lost 5 bases and 3 bases, there was a span of 10 bases. CDR3 length: 12 residues. The DNA for the CDR3 is TGCAGTGCTTCTAGGCCCGAAGAGACCCAGTACTTC. Translated: CSASRPEETQYF.